This T cell receptor beta chain derives from a study of hypomethylating agent response in myelodysplastic syndrome. Study overall: Most often mutated was TET2, found in about 45% of the 11 patients. General observations from the study: The MDS versus healthy comparison may be affected by non-age-matched controls. Non-responders showed more contracted clonotypes post-treatment, while responders showed more novel ones.

Using immunoSEQ multiplex PCR, the repertoire was profiled, and TCRdb retains in-frame clones only, with some absent. The profile shows some 4,000 clones, approximately 80% of them singletons. The sample holds a few counts of this clone. The antigen remains unidentified. Germline lookup yields CDR1 WSHSY and CDR2 SAAADI. The CDR3 totals 16 residues. Unmatched junction bases numbered 5, after V lost 4 bases and J lost 1 base. The input for sequencing was bone marrow, taken before or after starting hypomethylating agent treatment for myelodysplastic syndrome (not recorded which). This TCR derives from a human donor with myelodysplastic syndrome. V and J are TRBV10-2 and TRBJ1-3; the match to TRBD1 covers 9 bases. The CDR3 reads CASSVGTGRSGNTIYF. Written as DNA, the CDR3 is TGCGCCAGCAGTGTTGGGACAGGGAGGTCTGGAAACACCATATATTTT.